This is a list of T cell receptor beta chains from one sample in a study of T cell repertoires in aging, cancer and after chemotherapy. TCRdb called the multiplex PCR reads again in MiXCR, with one record for every CDR3 protein. The sample carries approximately 250 distinct CDR3 sequences, about 31% recorded once. Sequencing input: blood. Receptor source: a human donor with a blood cancer. CDR3s include the opening cysteine and the closing phenylalanine or tryptophan. The D gene is left open where the match is weak. For some rows the clone size is stated as once, few or many, or as a class when expanded; others skip it.

v_call: TRBV5-6
d_call: TRBD2
j_call: TRBJ2-1
clone_size: large
cdr3_nt: TGTGCCAGCAGCCCACAAACGCGCGGGAGCAATGAGCAGTTCTTC
cdr3_aa: CASSPQTRGSNEQFF

v_call: TRBV6-2/TRBV6-3
d_call: TRBD2
j_call: TRBJ2-1
clone_size: .
cdr3_nt: TGTGCCAGCAGTCCTCGTAGCGGGGGCTACAATGAGCAGTTCTTC
cdr3_aa: CASSPRSGGYNEQFF

v_call: TRBV18
d_call: .
j_call: TRBJ2-7
clone_size: large
cdr3_nt: TGTGCCAGCTCACCCCGAACGGAGACTAACCACTACGAGCAGTACTTC
cdr3_aa: CASSPRTETNHYEQYF

v_call: TRBV19
d_call: .
j_call: TRBJ1-1
clone_size: large
cdr3_nt: TGTGCCAGTAGTGCCCGGCGGGGGACAAGCTCGAACACTGAAGCTTTCTTT
cdr3_aa: CASSARRGTSSNTEAFF

v_call: TRBV11-1
d_call: TRBD2
j_call: TRBJ2-3
clone_size: large
cdr3_nt: TGTGCCAGCAGCTCTCGACTAGCGGGCCAACATCGTACAGATACGCAGTATTTT
cdr3_aa: CASSSRLAGQHRTDTQYF

v_call: TRBV7-2
d_call: .
j_call: TRBJ1-2
clone_size: large
cdr3_nt: TGTGCCAGCAGCCCCGGACAGCTAAACTATGGCTACACCTTC
cdr3_aa: CASSPGQLNYGYTF

v_call: TRBV30
d_call: .
j_call: TRBJ2-5
clone_size: hyperexpanded
cdr3_nt: TGTGCCTGGAGTAGGACACGATGGACAGAGAACCAAGAGACCCAGTACTTC
cdr3_aa: CAWSRTRWTENQETQYF

v_call: TRBV6-2/TRBV6-3
d_call: .
j_call: TRBJ2-7
clone_size: large
cdr3_nt: TGTGCCAGCAGTTACGCCTACGAGCAGTACTTC
cdr3_aa: CASSYAYEQYF

v_call: TRBV4-1
d_call: .
j_call: TRBJ2-2
clone_size: medium-sized
cdr3_nt: TGCGCCAGCAGCCAAGATGGGGGGGCTATCGGGGAGCTGTTTTTT
cdr3_aa: CASSQDGGAIGELFF

v_call: TRBV19
d_call: TRBD1
j_call: TRBJ2-7
clone_size: large
cdr3_nt: TGTGCCAGTAGTATCTCCCGGGACAGTCCCTACGAGCAGTACTTC
cdr3_aa: CASSISRDSPYEQYF

v_call: TRBV29-1
d_call: .
j_call: TRBJ1-2
clone_size: large
cdr3_nt: TGCAGCGTTGAAGATTCGACTATCTTC
cdr3_aa: CSVEDSTIF

v_call: TRBV6-2/TRBV6-3
d_call: TRBD1
j_call: TRBJ2-5
clone_size: .
cdr3_nt: TGTGCCAGCAGAACCTGGACAGGGGCCGGAGAGACCCAGTACTTC
cdr3_aa: CASRTWTGAGETQYF

v_call: TRBV27
d_call: TRBD2
j_call: TRBJ2-3
clone_size: hyperexpanded
cdr3_nt: TGTGCCAGCAGTTTAGCGGGAGGGCCTGATACGCAGTATTTT
cdr3_aa: CASSLAGGPDTQYF

v_call: TRBV5-4
d_call: TRBD1
j_call: TRBJ2-3
clone_size: large
cdr3_nt: TGTGCCAGCAGCGGGACAGGGGACACAGATACGCAGTATTTT
cdr3_aa: CASSGTGDTDTQYF

v_call: TRBV11-1
d_call: .
j_call: TRBJ2-3
clone_size: .
cdr3_nt: TGTGCCAGTCTAGATGCAGGACTAACAAGCACAGATACGCAGTATTTT
cdr3_aa: CASLDAGLTSTDTQYF

v_call: TRBV7-9
d_call: .
j_call: TRBJ1-2
clone_size: medium-sized
cdr3_nt: TGTGCCAGCAGCCCCCCCGACAGGTCTGGTGGCTACACCTTC
cdr3_aa: CASSPPDRSGGYTF